This T cell receptor (beta chain) emerged from a study of spatial heterogeneity in lung cancer (dated by TCRdb to the late 2010s). Background on the whole study: Beta-chain transcripts were consistently detected in greater numbers than alpha-chain transcripts, which likely reflects a higher abundance of beta-chain transcripts. TCR transcript counts in tumor regions correlated strongly with a T cell transcriptional module score from matched bulk RNA-seq. In the raw uncorrected reads, each unique combination of TCR and UMI appeared on average more than ten times. In non-small cell lung cancer, the study quantitatively compared TCR alpha and beta repertoires across several tumor regions, matched nontumor lung, and blood. Nonsynonymous mutation counts, determined by whole-exome sequencing of tumor tissue, were related to features of the TCR repertoire. At surgery, some 220 tumor regions, roughly 62 matched nontumor lung samples and 56 PBMC samples were TCR-sequenced for both alpha and beta chains. The paper's findings and limits, for the study overall: Estimated TCR-seq coverage of tumor T cells was only roughly 7% for alpha chains and 13% for beta chains. Additional single-cell paired TCR alpha and beta sequencing was considered necessary to confirm, at a functional level, the hypothesis that regional TCRs recognize regional mutations. The number of expanded intratumoral alpha and beta TCRs correlated with the tumor nonsynonymous mutation count. Counts of ubiquitous and regional expanded TCRs were found to correlate with counts of ubiquitous and regional nonsynonymous mutations, respectively.

The sample's time point label, in plain terms: sample taken at primary tumor resection. The donors were 60 to 80 patients from the lung TRACERx cohort who had early-stage, untreated non-small cell lung cancer. Whole RNA extracted from tumor and nontumor lung tissue, or from cryopreserved PBMC samples, was used for TCR sequencing without cell sorting. A patient was chosen for TCR sequencing only when enough RNA was available from at least two tumor regions. Before being selected, tumor and adjacent nontumor lung specimens were reviewed by a lung pathologist. The receptor library was made with 5' RACE. These reads were obtained on a NextSeq 500. In the TCR library protocol, a unique molecular identifier was attached to each TCR cDNA molecule so that PCR and sequencing errors could be corrected. The paper's data handling went like this. TCR identification, UMI-based error correction and CDR3 extraction were performed with Decombinator tools. TCRs above a frequency of 2 per 1,000, corresponding to the top 1% of the tumor frequency distribution, were defined as expanded. Expanded tumor TCRs were classed as regional if statistically deemed absent (corrected P<0.05) from at least one tumor region, otherwise ubiquitous. Renyi diversity was computed with the R vegan package after each repertoire had been subsampled 100 times to 5,000 TCRs. To build CDR3 similarity networks, amino acid triplet string-kernel similarity was used, and CDR3s were connected when their pairwise similarity was above 0.82. The public reads were reanalyzed by TCRdb: fastp trimming at Q25, MiXCR alignment, in-frame beta chains only. Here each entry gathers all rows of one CDR3 protein and keeps the most common genes and DNA. The V and J calls here are based on TCRdb, not the publication. Across this sample there are over 8,500 distinct CDR3 sequences, with roughly 13% seen only once. The ten largest account for approximately 38% of the sample.

The CDR3 starts with the cysteine, ends with the phenylalanine, and has 13 residues. The kept DNA is CDR3 alone, 39 bases in frame from the first base. Via the germline V gene, CDR1 is WSHSY and CDR2 SAAADI. V and J lose 1 base and 3 bases, and a span of 7 bases separates them. This clonotype was recorded many times. Which antigen it targets is not known. No qualities accompany the bases; no much larger clone lies one base away. Recombination connected TRBV10-2 to TRBJ2-7; no D segment can be confidently identified. This sample comprised lung tumor tissue, obtained at surgery. The receptor was isolated from a male donor with early-stage non-small cell lung cancer. The CDR3 corresponds to CASSELDLYEQYF. The DNA reads as follows: TGCGCCAGCAGTGAGTTAGATCTCTACGAGCAGTACTTC.